The 19 T cell receptor beta chains below all came from one sample that was sequenced in a study of human T cells and chemical hapten exposure listed by TCRdb under 2021. Read against the paper, the sample's time point label means: patch test 1, 2 weeks after DPC sensitization. Read against the paper, the sample's treatment or condition label means: therapeutic diphenylcyclopropenone sensitization with weekly scalp DPC. Receptor libraries were prepared by RACE. These reads were obtained on a NextSeq 500. Using fastp trimming at Q25 and MiXCR clonotype assembly, TCRdb reanalyzed the public sequencing data and kept in-frame beta chains. For every CDR3 protein sequence, its rows merge into one entry that carries the most common genes and DNA. For this sample the table gives roughly 160,000 distinct CDR3 sequences, of which approximately 15% were detected only once. 1.7% of the sample belongs to the ten largest clones.

This sample comprised whole blood, obtained in connection with sensitization to the hapten diphenylcyclopropenone (DPC). The receptors here all came from a woman in her 30s with alopecia areata. Some clones in this sample may be carry-over from other donors' samples.

The V gene is TRBV11-3, the J gene TRBJ2-7; no reliable D call. V was pared by 1 base and J by 7 bases, with 11 bases between. The V gene's germline CDR1 is SGHNT and CDR2 YENEEA. CDR3 length: 13 amino acids. CDR3 DNA: TGTGCCAGCAGCTTAGGACCAGTCGGGGAGCAGTACTTC. It codes for CASSLGPVGEQYF.

This clonotype was counted ten times or more. The V call is TRBV28, the J call TRBJ1-1; TRBD1 agrees at 9 bases. The ends lost 6 bases at V and 5 bases at J; junction bases unmatched: 10. The CDR3 runs 15 residues. Germline-derived CDR1 and CDR2 are MDHEN and SYDVKM. The CDR3 coding sequence is TGTGCCAGCAGCTCCTCGGGGACAGGGTGGACTGAAGCTTTCTTT. Its translation is CASSSSGTGWTEAFF. The full variable domain, in which reference TRBV28 and TRBJ1-1 provide the parts outside the CDR3, is DVKVTQSSRYLVKRTGEKVFLECVQDMDHENMFWYRQDPGLGLRLIYFSYDVKMKEKGDIPEGYSVSREKKERFSLILESASTNQTSMYLCASSSSGTGWTEAFFGQGTRLTVV.

This clonotype was recorded a few times. The rearrangement links TRBV11-2 to TRBJ2-5; 9 nucleotides agree with TRBD1. The CDR3 runs 15 residues. Trimming at V came to 3 bases and at J to 4 bases, leaving 6 bases not matched to a gene. Germline loops: CDR1 SGHAT, CDR2 FQNNGV. CDR3 sequence: CASSFPTGGSETQYF. CDR3 nucleotide sequence: TGTGCCAGCAGCTTTCCGACAGGGGGTTCAGAGACCCAGTACTTC.

CDR3 in amino acids: CASSYSEVSTEAFF. CDR3 nucleotide sequence: TGTGCCAGCAGTTACTCAGAGGTCTCGACTGAAGCTTTCTTT. This chain links TRBV6-2 or TRBV6-3 with TRBJ1-1; D remains unclear. V was shortened by 0 bases and J by 5 bases, with 10 bases between the two germline ends. This CDR3 is built from 14 residues. From germline, CDR1 is MNHEY and CDR2 SVGEGT.

This clonotype was seen a few times. The rearrangement links TRBV3-1 to TRBJ2-7, with a tentative D call TRBD2 (6 bases). V was shortened by 2 bases and J by 6 bases, with 11 bases between the two germline ends. This CDR3 comprises 13 residues. Germline V gives CDR1 LGHDT, CDR2 YNNKEL (reference sequence). The CDR3 nucleotides are TGTGCCAGCAGCCAAACCCACGGGGGCGAGCAGTACTTC. It yields the protein CASSQTHGGEQYF.

There are a few counts of this clonotype. The chain employs TRBV28 and TRBJ2-3; 7 bases are a match to TRBD2. The germline V gene encodes CDR1 MDHEN and CDR2 SYDVKM. The V gene end was trimmed by 7 bases and the J gene end by 1 base; junction bases not matched to a gene: 14. The CDR3 is made up of 17 amino acids. The CDR3: CASTSATGEGRTDTQYF. In DNA, the CDR3 is TGTGCCAGCACCTCCGCAACCGGGGAGGGTCGCACAGATACGCAGTATTTT.

The rearrangement uses TRBV27 and TRBJ1-1, with D perhaps TRBD1 (5 bases). The V gene's germline CDR1 is MNHEY and CDR2 SMNVEV (reference sequence). Trimming removed 6 bases at V and 10 bases at J, with 15 bases between. The CDR3 runs 12 residues. The CDR3 region is CASSQGGPVAFF. The CDR3 nucleotides read TGTGCCAGCAGCCAGGGTGGTCCGGTAGCTTTCTTT.

This clonotype occurred many times. V and J are TRBV19 and TRBJ2-3, with D perhaps being TRBD1 or TRBD2 (5 bases each). Trimming removed 5 bases from V and 1 base from J, with 13 bases in between. CDR1 LNHDA and CDR2 SQIVND come from the germline V gene (reference sequence). This CDR3 comprises 15 residues. Here the CDR3 reads CASSFSGTRTDTQYF. In nucleotides, the CDR3 is TGTGCCAGTAGTTTCTCAGGGACCCGCACAGATACGCAGTATTTT.

This clonotype was counted between two and nine times. The rearrangement links TRBV29-1 to TRBJ1-1; TRBD1 agrees at 8 bases. J was trimmed by 7 bases and V by 3 bases; bases with no gene match: 7. The CDR3 length is 13 residues. CDR1 is SQVTM, CDR2 ANQGSEA, per germline. In DNA, the CDR3 is TGCAGCGTTGAGTGGACAGGGTTTGTTGAAGCTTTCTTT. Amino acids: CSVEWTGFVEAFF. The whole variable domain, remainder taken from reference TRBV29-1 and TRBJ1-1, is SAVISQKPSRDICQRGTSLTIQCQVDSQVTMMFWYRQQPGQSLTLIATANQGSEATYESGFVIDKFPISRPNLTFSTLTVSNMSPEDSSIYLCSVEWTGFVEAFFGQGTRLTVV.

The chain has TRBV28 and TRBJ1-4, with 10 bases lining up with TRBD1. The CDR3 totals 18 residues. CDR1 MDHEN and CDR2 SYDVKM come from the germline V gene. V was pared by 4 bases and J by 0 bases, with 8 bases of the junction left unmatched. CDR3 sequence reads: CASSSGTGALATNEKLFF. The CDR3 nucleotides read TGTGCCAGCAGTTCTGGGACAGGGGCTCTTGCAACTAATGAAAAACTGTTTTTT.

In this sample, this clonotype turned up many times. This rearrangement joins TRBV20-1 to TRBJ1-5; a possible D gene is TRBD1 (6 bases). The CDR3 consists of 13 residues. The V end lost 5 bases, the J end lost 0 bases, and 8 bases lay between the germline ends. Germline lookup yields CDR1 DFQATT and CDR2 SNEGSKA (reference sequence). The CDR3 nucleotides read TGCAGTGCTTACAGGGATAGCAATCAGCCCCAGCATTTT. Protein: CSAYRDSNQPQHF.

The chain recombines TRBV6-1 with TRBJ1-4; no firm D call. This CDR3 has 17 amino acids. Germline V gene lookup returns CDR1 MNHNS and CDR2 SASEGT. Between the trimmed V and J ends, which lost 2 bases and 0 bases, there was a span of 13 bases. In nucleotides, the CDR3 is TGTGCCAGCAGTGAATGGGCAACCCCTGCAACTAATGAAAAACTGTTTTTT. It encodes CASSEWATPATNEKLFF.

This clonotype was counted between two and nine times. The V gene is TRBV10-3, the J gene TRBJ1-6; D is possibly TRBD1 (5 bases). Germline assignment: CDR1 ENHRY and CDR2 SYGVKD. The CDR3 sequence is 14 residues long. V was shortened by 5 bases and J by 8 bases, with 13 bases between the two germline ends. The CDR3 protein is CAISLGAGDSPLHF. Written as DNA, the CDR3 is TGTGCCATCAGTCTCGGGGCCGGGGATTCACCCCTCCACTTT.

The genes are TRBV7-2 and TRBJ2-1; 8 bases match TRBD2. Trimming took 6 bases from V and 10 from J; bases not matched to a gene: 14. CDR3 length: 15 residues. CDR1 SGHTA and CDR2 FQGNSA come from the germline V gene. The chain's CDR3 is CASSSGTRPFGEQFF. The DNA of the CDR3 is TGTGCCAGCAGTTCCGGGACTAGACCGTTTGGCGAGCAGTTCTTC.

DNA for the CDR3: TGTGCCTGGAGTAACACGGAATCACCCCTCCACTTT. The encoded protein is CAWSNTESPLHF. The chain joins TRBV30 to TRBJ1-6; unclear D gene. Germline values: CDR1 GTSNPN, CDR2 SVGIG (reference sequence). There are 12 residues in the CDR3. V lost 2 bases, J lost 10 bases, and 9 bases lay in between.

This clonotype was observed a handful of times. CDR3 in DNA: TGCGCCAGCAGCCGCAAACAGGGTACGATTTCCGAGCAGTACTTC. Residues: CASSRKQGTISEQYF. The genes are TRBV4-3 and TRBJ2-7, with D perhaps TRBD1 (6 bases). Germline CDR1 and CDR2: LGHNA and YSLEER. The CDR3 runs to 15 residues. V was trimmed by 4 bases and J by 6 bases, leaving 19 bases between them.

The chain carries TRBV4-3 and TRBJ1-1; 8 nucleotides agree with TRBD1. Germline loops: CDR1 LGHNA, CDR2 YSLEER. CDR3 length: 15 amino acids. J was trimmed by 11 bases and V by 0 bases; bases with no gene match: 11. The CDR3 region is CASSQDMTLTGAAFF. The DNA of the CDR3 is TGCGCCAGCAGCCAAGATATGACGTTGACAGGGGCGGCTTTCTTT.

The V and J genes are TRBV28 and TRBJ2-7, with D possibly TRBD2 on 5 matching bases. Trimming took off 8 bases at V and 4 bases at J, with 18 bases between the two ends. Germline assignment: CDR1 MDHEN and CDR2 SYDVKM. This CDR3 spans 14 amino acids. CDR3 sequence: CASAIEVGVYEQYF. The CDR3, as DNA: TGTGCCAGCGCTATAGAGGTCGGGGTTTACGAGCAGTACTTC.

This clonotype was picked up a small number of times. The chain carries TRBV11-2 and TRBJ2-1, with TRBD2 matching 9 bases. There are 19 residues in the CDR3. V gave up 1 base and J gave up 0 bases; unmatched junction bases: 10. Looked up from germline, CDR1 is SGHAT and CDR2 is FQNNGV. The CDR3 sequence: CASSLAPAGGPSSYNEQFF. The CDR3 region has the DNA TGTGCCAGCAGCTTAGCCCCAGCGGGGGGACCTAGCTCCTACAATGAGCAGTTCTTC.